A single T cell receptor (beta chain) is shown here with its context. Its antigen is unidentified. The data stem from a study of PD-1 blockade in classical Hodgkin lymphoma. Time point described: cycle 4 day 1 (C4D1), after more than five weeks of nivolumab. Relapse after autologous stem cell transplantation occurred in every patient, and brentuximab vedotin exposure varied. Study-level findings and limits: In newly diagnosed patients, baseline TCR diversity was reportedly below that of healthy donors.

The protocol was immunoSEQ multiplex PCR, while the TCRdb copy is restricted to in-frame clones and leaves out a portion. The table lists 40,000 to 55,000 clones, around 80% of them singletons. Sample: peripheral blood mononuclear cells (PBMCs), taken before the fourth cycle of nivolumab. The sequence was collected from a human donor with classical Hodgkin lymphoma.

The DNA for the CDR3 is TGTGCCAGCAGCCGAGGGACTAGCGGGGGCTCCGTCACCTACGAGCAGTACTTC. Its translation: CASSRGTSGGSVTYEQYF. The chain has TRBV7-8 and TRBJ2-7; 14 nucleotides match TRBD2. V gave up 5 bases and J gave up 2 bases; unmatched junction bases: 11. This CDR3 spans 18 amino acids. Germline CDR1 reads SGHVS; CDR2 reads FQNEAQ.